The rows below give T cell receptor beta chains drawn from one sample of a study of OX40 agonist ivuxolimab in advanced cancers. Sequencing was performed with immunoSEQ multiplex PCR; in TCRdb, only in-frame clones are kept and a portion is missing. This table has approximately 94,000 clones, 92% appearing once. This specimen was CD4+ or CD8+ T cells sorted from blood, taken in a trial of the OX40 agonist ivuxolimab. These receptor sequences come from an adult with an advanced solid tumor such as melanoma, head and neck, liver or kidney cancer. Each CDR3 is given with its conserved first and last residue. Fields, in order: CDR3 DNA, CDR3 protein, V gene, clone size, D gene, J gene. A D gene is named only where the DNA matches it firmly. Size is stated for part of the rows, as once, few or many counts, or as a class when the clone is expanded.

TGTGCCAGCAGTTTGGGCGGGGTTGCCAATGAGCAGTTCTTC,CASSLGGVANEQFF,TRBV27,-,-,TRBJ2-1
TGTGCCTGGAGTGTACTGCCAGGGTTTGAGCAGTACTTC,CAWSVLPGFEQYF,TRBV30,-,-,TRBJ2-7
TGTGCCAGCAGTTTCCTAGCGGGCCCGGGAGATACGCAGTATTTT,CASSFLAGPGDTQYF,TRBV14,-,TRBD2,TRBJ2-3
TGCGCCAGCAGCTTGGAAGGGGGCGCAGCCCTACGTGAAAAACTGTTTTTT,CASSLEGGAALREKLFF,TRBV5-1,-,TRBD1,TRBJ1-4
TGTGCCAGCAGCTTTGGGAAATGGGCTGAGCAGTTCTTC,CASSFGKWAEQFF,TRBV7-2,once,-,TRBJ2-1
TGTGCCAGCAGTTTGTCCGAGCGGGGGCCCTACGAGCAGTACTTC,CASSLSERGPYEQYF,TRBV5-6,once,TRBD2,TRBJ2-7
TGTGCCAGCAGTTACTCACCTGTTTCAGGGGAAAAACTGTTTTTT,CASSYSPVSGEKLFF,TRBV6-6,-,-,TRBJ1-4
TGTGCCAGTGCGGAGGGTGGGAATGAGCAGTTCTTC,CASAEGGNEQFF,TRBV19,-,-,TRBJ2-1
TGTGCCAGCAGCGCATCCTACGAGCAGTACTTC,CASSASYEQYF,TRBV9,-,-,TRBJ2-7
TGTGCCAGCAGCCTTACTAGCGGGTTATTTGGTGAGCAGTTCTTC,CASSLTSGLFGEQFF,TRBV5-4,-,TRBD2,TRBJ2-1
TGCAGCGTCCACTTGGGGGAGGCCGTCCACTTC,CSVHLGEAVHF,TRBV29-1,-,-,TRBJ1-2
TGTGCCAGCAGCGTAGGCACTAGCGGGGGGCACACAGATACGCAGTATTTT,CASSVGTSGGHTDTQYF,TRBV9,-,TRBD2,TRBJ2-3
TGTGCCAGCAGTTTATCCAAGGGTATGAACACTGAAGCTTTCTTT,CASSLSKGMNTEAFF,TRBV27,-,-,TRBJ1-1
TGTGCCAGCAGTGAATGGGATGATAACGAGCAGTACTTC,CASSEWDDNEQYF,TRBV6-1,-,-,TRBJ2-7
TGTGCCAGCAGCTTGGGGGACAGTTATGGCTACACCTTC,CASSLGDSYGYTF,TRBV5-6,-,TRBD1,TRBJ1-2
TGTGCCACCCTTGACCAGGCACGGGGCTCCTATAATTCACCCCTCCACTTT,CATLDQARGSYNSPLHF,TRBV15,-,-,TRBJ1-6